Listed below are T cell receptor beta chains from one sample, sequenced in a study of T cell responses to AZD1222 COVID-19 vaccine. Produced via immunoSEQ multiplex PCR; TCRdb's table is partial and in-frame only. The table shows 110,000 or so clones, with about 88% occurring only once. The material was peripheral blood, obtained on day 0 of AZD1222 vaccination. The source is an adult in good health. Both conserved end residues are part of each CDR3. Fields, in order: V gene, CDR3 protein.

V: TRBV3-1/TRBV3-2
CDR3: CASSPPRGRLDIQYF

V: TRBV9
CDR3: CASSPIGNTGELFF

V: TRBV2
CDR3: CASSANYNEQFF

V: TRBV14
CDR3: CASSQDGTGSYEQYF

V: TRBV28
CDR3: CASSSRFTPLHF

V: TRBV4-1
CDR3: CASSQEGGRVTGANVLTF

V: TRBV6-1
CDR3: CASSEAGQAYGYTF

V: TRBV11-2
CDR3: CASSLVRGDSPTGNTIYF

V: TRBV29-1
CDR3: CSVPRAGGPTDTQYF

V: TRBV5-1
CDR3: CASTDSLRQYF

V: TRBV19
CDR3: CASDRGRTEAFF

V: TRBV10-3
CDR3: CATAGGGDNWDEQFF

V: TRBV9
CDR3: CASSVGEWGISGNTIYF

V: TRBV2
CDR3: CASNRGGQNTEAFF

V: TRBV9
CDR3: CASSRGTGETGELFF

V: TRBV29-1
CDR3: CSVEGQGMGETQYF

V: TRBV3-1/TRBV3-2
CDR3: CASSPGIAKNIQYF

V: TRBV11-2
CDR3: CASSLTRELYTDTQYF